Shown below are 13 T cell receptor delta chains from a single sample sequenced in a study of gamma-delta T cells after stem cell transplantation. With CATT, TCRdb re-called clones from the RT-PCR reads. This table holds approximately 630 delta-chain clones, more than 8% found once. The sample comprised gamma-delta T cells. These receptors all come from a human donor. It is not recorded whose cells these are; they may come from a transplant donor.

The gene calls are TRDV2 and TRDJ1, with 8 bases matching TRDD3. The germline CDR1 and CDR2 sequences are GEAIGNYY and EKD. This CDR3 spans 19 amino acids. With 3 bases clipped from V and 4 bases from J, the junction kept 21 bases outside the gene matches. The CDR3 loop is CACDPLPILGAMRGDKLIF. In DNA form, the CDR3 reads TGTGCCTGTGACCCCCTCCCTATACTGGGGGCCATGAGGGGCGATAAACTCATCTTT.

This clone is large. The J gene is TRDJ3, the V gene TRDV2, with 8 bases that match TRDD3. J gave up 0 bases and V 1 base, and 4 bases lay outside the gene matches. Germline assignment: CDR1 GEAIGNYY and CDR2 EKD. This CDR3 is built from 18 residues. As DNA, the CDR3 is TGTGCCTGTGACACGGCTGGGGGAAGCTCCTGGGACACCCGACAGATGTTTTTC. This codes for CACDTAGGSSWDTRQMFF.

Regarding this clone: TCRdb pairs this DNA with a much larger clone's protein that differs at residue 3, likely a read error; the protein shown was translated from the DNA. The V call is TRDV2, the J call TRDJ1; TRDD3 matches 9 bases. The CDR3 is 17 residues long. Germline values: CDR1 GEAIGNYY, CDR2 EKD. CDR3 loop: CARDTAEGDTYTDKLIF. Written as DNA, the CDR3 is TGTGCCCGTGACACCGCCGAGGGGGATACCTACACCGATAAACTCATCTTT.

A word on this clone: Given a far larger clone just one base away, this is likely a sequencing read error. The same CDR3 also results from other DNA sequences found in this sample. The J gene is TRDJ1, the V gene TRAV29/DV5; TRDD3 agrees at 11 bases. The CDR3 runs to 20 residues. The V gene's germline CDR1 is NSMFDY and CDR2 ISSIKDK. The CDR3 DNA follows: TGCGCAGCAAGCGCGCGGGCTGGGGGATACTTGCCAAGGTACACCGATAAACTCATCTTT. It translates to CAASARAGGYLPRYTDKLIF.

By share, this clone counts as large. As DNA, the CDR3 is TGTGCCTGCGAGGGGCTGGGGGATAGTGAGGACACCGATAAACTCATCTTT. It specifies CACEGLGDSEDTDKLIF. The V and J genes are TRDV2 and TRDJ1; the match to TRDD3 covers 10 bases. The germline CDR1 and CDR2 sequences are GEAIGNYY and EKD. This CDR3 contains 17 residues. V lost 7 bases and J lost 0; bases outside the gene matches: 13.

This clone is categorized as large (0.1 to 1%). This sequence joins TRDV2 and TRDJ1; D unclear. The CDR3 loop spans 17 amino acids. CDR1 GEAIGNYY and CDR2 EKD come from the germline V gene. Trimming cost V 1 base and J 0 bases, with 17 bases left between them. The CDR3, as DNA: TGTGCCTGTGACACGGTCGCTTCGGAAAGGTACACCGATAAACTCATCTTT. It translates to CACDTVASERYTDKLIF.

This clone is large. This chain uses TRDV3 with TRDJ1; 10 bases agree with TRDD3. The CDR3 consists of 16 residues. The ends lost 2 bases at V and 6 bases at J; junction bases unmatched: 15. The germline CDR1 and CDR2 sequences are TVYSNPD and GDNSRS (reference sequence). In DNA form, the CDR3 reads TGTGCCTTTCCCTATACCTTACTGGGGGATGCGTATAAACTCATCTTT. The encoded protein is CAFPYTLLGDAYKLIF.

With regard to this clone: A read error likely explains this, since a far larger clone differs by one base. Other DNA sequences in this specimen translate into the identical CDR3. CDR3 region: CACDALLGDTTDKLIF. The CDR3 DNA reads TGTGCCTGTGACGCACTACTGGGGGATACGACCGATAAACTCATCTTT. The chain joins TRDV2 to TRDJ1, with 13 positions matching TRDD3. Germline V CDR1 and CDR2: GEAIGNYY, EKD. This CDR3 has 16 amino acids. J gave up 2 bases and V 3 bases, and 5 bases lay outside the gene matches.

By frequency in the sample, this clone is medium-sized. This rearrangement joins TRDV2 to TRDJ1, with 8 bases matching TRDD3. Trimming took 0 bases from V and 4 from J; bases not matched to a gene: 21. CDR3 length equals 20 residues. The germline V gene has CDR1 GEAIGNYY and CDR2 EKD. In DNA, the CDR3 is TGTGCCTGTGACACCGTACATACGGGATACGTCGGCTCGGTTGACGATAAACTCATCTTT. Translated, it gives CACDTVHTGYVGSVDDKLIF.

The chain joins TRDV2 to TRDJ1; TRDD3 aligns across 9 bases. This CDR3 has 15 residues. The V and J ends lost 3 bases and 0 bases, in that order; junction bases with no gene match: 4. Germline V gene data show CDR1 as GEAIGNYY and CDR2 as EKD. CDR3 DNA sequence: TGTGCCTGTGACCCCTGGGGGATCAACACCGATAAACTCATCTTT. Protein sequence: CACDPWGINTDKLIF.

A word on this clone: The TCRdb protein comes from a much larger clone and disagrees with this DNA's translation at residue 8, likely due to a read error; the protein given here is derived from the DNA. V gene TRDV1 combines with J gene TRDJ2; TRDD3 aligns across 8 bases. This CDR3 comprises 14 residues. The J segment lost 7 bases and the V segment lost 6 bases, leaving 7 bases of the junction unmatched. Germline V gene lookup returns CDR1 TSWWSYY and CDR2 QGS. The CDR3 DNA is TGTGCTCTTGGCCGGGGGATAGAAGTAGCACAACTCTTCTTT. Translated: CALGRGIEVAQLFF.

In DNA, the CDR3 is TGTGCTCTTGGGGAATGGTGGGGGATACGCCCCTCCCGGTACACCGATAAACTCATCTTT. As protein: CALGEWWGIRPSRYTDKLIF. The chain couples TRDV1 to TRDJ1, with TRDD3 matching over 11 bases. CDR1 is TSWWSYY, CDR2 QGS, per germline. The CDR3 totals 20 residues. J was trimmed by 0 bases and V by 2 bases; bases with no gene match: 14.

This clone appeared a few times. This DNA's translation differs at residue 14 from TCRdb's protein, which comes from a much larger clone; a read error is likely, and the protein shown is translated from the DNA. The chain couples TRDV2 to TRDJ1; D not certain. This CDR3 spans 15 amino acids. Germline CDR1 reads GEAIGNYY; CDR2 reads EKD. As DNA, the CDR3 is TGTGCCTGTGACTCCCTAGTAGGGAGTACCGATAAACTCACCTTT. Its translation is CACDSLVGSTDKLTF.